In this sample, the clone carrying this T cell receptor beta chain turned up a few times. Trimming removed 3 bases from V and 2 bases from J; junction bases left unmatched: 3. The germline CDR1 and CDR2 sequences are LGHDT and YNNKEL (reference sequence). The CDR3 totals 15 residues. The data are from a study of blood T cells in healthy people across ages. Together with a sample-barcoded 5' primer, a J-beta primer mix was included in a second PCR lasting about 6 to 12 cycles. TCRdb passed the 5' RACE reads through MiXCR, listing each CDR3 protein once. The sample has 800,000 to 950,000 distinct CDR3 sequences; under 35% are singletons. These data were also reused for a study on T cells of mothers and their children.

This TCR was recovered from a middle-aged woman in good health. The V call is TRBV3-1, the J call TRBJ2-3, with TRBD1 matching 9 bases. Sequenced input: blood. The chain's CDR3 is CASSQGQGPTDTQYF. The CDR3 DNA follows: TGTGCCAGCAGCCAGGGACAGGGACCCACAGATACGCAGTATTTT.